This record covers a single TCR beta chain. Its antigen remains unknown. This sample is part of a study of T-cell memory formation after mild COVID-19. Overall study context: Clusters of TCRs were largely donor specific.

Study-wide results and limits: There was a balanced CD4/CD8 profile in clones contracting day 15 to 85, and later expanders leaned CD4+. Chiefly within CM and EM were the contracting CD4+ clones; CD8+ ones were within EMRA.

TCRdb recomputed calls from the 5' RACE reads with MiXCR, one row per CDR3 protein. The sample lists around 90,000 distinct CDR3 sequences; 10% to 15% were seen once. With 3 bases clipped from V and 2 bases from J, the junction kept 5 bases outside the gene matches. Germline V lookup: CDR1 SGHDT, CDR2 YYEEEE. The CDR3 has 14 residues. The chain links TRBV5-6 to TRBJ2-7; 7 bases fit TRBD1. The sample taken for sequencing was PBMCs or a T cell subset sorted from them (not recorded which). This TCR was sampled from an adult woman who had mild COVID-19 (a few samples of this study predate the infection). Cell type and time point are not known. The CDR3 loop reads CASSWPGQPYEQYF. The CDR3 DNA reads TGTGCCAGCAGCTGGCCGGGACAGCCCTACGAGCAGTACTTC.